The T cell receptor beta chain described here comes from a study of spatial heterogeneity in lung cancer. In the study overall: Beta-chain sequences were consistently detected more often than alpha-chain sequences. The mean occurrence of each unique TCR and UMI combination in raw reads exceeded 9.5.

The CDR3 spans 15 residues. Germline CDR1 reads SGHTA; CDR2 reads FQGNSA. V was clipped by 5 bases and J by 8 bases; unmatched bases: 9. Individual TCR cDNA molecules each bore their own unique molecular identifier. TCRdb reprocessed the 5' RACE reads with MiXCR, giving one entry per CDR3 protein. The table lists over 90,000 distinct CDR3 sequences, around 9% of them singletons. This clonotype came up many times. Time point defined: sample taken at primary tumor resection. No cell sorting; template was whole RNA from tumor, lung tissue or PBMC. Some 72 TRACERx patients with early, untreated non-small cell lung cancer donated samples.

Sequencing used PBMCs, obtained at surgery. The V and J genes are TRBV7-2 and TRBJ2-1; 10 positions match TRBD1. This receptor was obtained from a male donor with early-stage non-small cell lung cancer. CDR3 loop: CASSRRQGARDEQFF. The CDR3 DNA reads TGTGCCAGCAGCCGAAGACAGGGGGCGCGAGATGAGCAGTTCTTC.